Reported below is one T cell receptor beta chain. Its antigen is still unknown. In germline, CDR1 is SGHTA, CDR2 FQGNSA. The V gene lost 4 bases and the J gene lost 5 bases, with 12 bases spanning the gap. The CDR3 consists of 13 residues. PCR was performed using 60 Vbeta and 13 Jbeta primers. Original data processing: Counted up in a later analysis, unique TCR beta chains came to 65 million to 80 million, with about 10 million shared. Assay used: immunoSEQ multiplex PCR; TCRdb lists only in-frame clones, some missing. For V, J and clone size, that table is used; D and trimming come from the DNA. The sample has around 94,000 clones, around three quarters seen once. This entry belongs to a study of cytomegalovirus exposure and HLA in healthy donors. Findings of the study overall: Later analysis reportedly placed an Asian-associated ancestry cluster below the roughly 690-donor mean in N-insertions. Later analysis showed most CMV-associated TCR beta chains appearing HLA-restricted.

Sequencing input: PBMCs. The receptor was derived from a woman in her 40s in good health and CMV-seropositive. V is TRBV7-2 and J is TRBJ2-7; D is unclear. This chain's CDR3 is CASSSGLLNEQYF. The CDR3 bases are TGTGCCAGCAGCTCAGGCCTATTGAACGAGCAGTACTTC.